This TCR beta chain was sequenced in a study of metastatic and nonmetastatic thyroid tumors. Study information: From malignant and benign thyroid patients, repertoires in blood and in tumor or nodule tissue were compared.

Source study methods: Variation in CDR3 across clinicopathological groups served as the basis for constructing a distant-metastasis classifier in papillary thyroid cancer. MiXCR re-clonotyped the PCR reads for TCRdb. TCRdb, rather than the study authors, made the V and J calls. Here the sample spans 5,000 or so clones, approximately 35% being singletons. To note about this clone: Antigen unknown.

Patients were all untreated before their thyroid surgery. From germline, CDR1 is PRHDT and CDR2 FYEKMQ (reference sequence). V lost 2 bases to trimming and J lost 3 bases; unmatched junction nucleotides: 6. The CDR3 loop spans 16 amino acids. Whole-study findings and limits: Malignant thyroid tumors reportedly had TCR beta diversity that was significantly higher than in benign nodules, in blood and tumor.

The source is a male donor with papillary thyroid cancer or a benign thyroid nodule (not recorded which). Some clones in this sample may be carry-over from other donors' samples. The sequencing sample was made of adjacent normal tissue. This sequence joins TRBV13 and TRBJ2-2, with TRBD1 identical over 7 bases. CDR3 sequence: CASSLRDREHTGELFF. CDR3 DNA: TGTGCCAGCAGCTTAAGAGACAGGGAGCACACCGGGGAGCTGTTTTTT.